This T cell receptor beta chain was identified during a study of blood T cell repertoires in COVID-19. Study context: Specimens from acute and convalescent COVID-19 originated in the United States, Italy and Spain. PBMCs, B-cell-depleted T cells, or T cells provided the cDNA or gDNA that made up the material.

The method was immunoSEQ multiplex PCR; TCRdb's version includes in-frame clones alone and lacks a portion of them. Here the sample spans roughly 69,000 clones, about 90% being singletons. There are 13 residues in the CDR3. The germline CDR1 and CDR2 sequences are SNHLY and FYNNEI. V dropped 4 bases and J dropped 6; count of bases not matched to a gene: 5. The sample was peripheral blood. The receptor's source is a man between 50 and 59 years old with active COVID-19. The chain has TRBV2 and TRBJ2-7; 8 nucleotides match TRBD2. Written as DNA, the CDR3 is TGTGCCAGCAGTGTTCTGGCGGGAGGCGAGCAGTACTTC. Translation: CASSVLAGGEQYF.